This T cell receptor beta chain was observed in a study of radiotherapy plus CTLA-4 blockade in lung cancer. Study-wide context: Among all patients, about 19% showed objective responses, while about 30% had disease control.

The V gene lost 2 bases and the J gene lost 4 bases, with 12 bases spanning the gap. The CDR3 totals 14 residues. CDR1 is SGHDT and CDR2 is YYEEEE in the germline V gene. This clone turned up a few times. Other nucleotide sequences from this sample produce the same CDR3. TCRdb's table, derived via immunoSEQ multiplex PCR, lists solely in-frame clones and lacks some. The table records about 80,000 clones, 70% to 85% of them present only once. Focal radiation was given together with CTLA-4 blockade (ipilimumab) to patients with chemo-refractory metastatic non-small-cell lung cancer. Sequencing was performed on peripheral blood, taken from a patient treated with radiotherapy plus ipilimumab. This TCR derives from a human donor with non-small cell lung cancer who had stable disease on radiotherapy plus ipilimumab. The chain is built from TRBV5-6 and TRBJ2-5; the D gene could be TRBD1 or TRBD2 (5 bases each). CDR3 DNA sequence: TGTGCCAGCAGCTTCAGGGAAAGCGGAGAGACCCAGTACTTC. Protein: CASSFRESGETQYF.